Listed here are 20 T cell receptor beta chains from one sample, sequenced in a study of T-cell memory formation after mild COVID-19. TCRdb re-analysed the 5' RACE reads in MiXCR, keeping a single row per CDR3 protein. The table shows hundreds of thousands of distinct CDR3 sequences, with 16% occurring only once. Sequenced material: PBMCs or a T cell subset sorted from them (not recorded which). The receptors originated from a man aged 18 to 30 who had mild COVID-19 (a few samples of this study predate the infection). Cell type and time point are not known.

This chain joins TRBV6-5 and TRBJ1-1; no firm D call. CDR1 and CDR2 (germline): MNHEY, SVGAGI. The CDR3 is 14 amino acids. Between the trimmed V and J ends, which lost 5 bases and 6 bases, there was a span of 16 bases. The CDR3 region has the DNA TGTGCCAGCAGTAACGGTAGGATGGCGGCTGAAGCTTTCTTT. Its translation: CASSNGRMAAEAFF.

This clonotype was observed a handful of times. The rearrangement links TRBV12-3 or TRBV12-4 to TRBJ2-5, with TRBD2 matching 10 bases. The CDR3 is made up of 16 amino acids. Trimming cost V 7 bases and J 2 bases; bases outside gene matches: 10. In DNA, the CDR3 is TGTGCCAGCACCCCCCGGCTAGCGGGGGCGCAAGAGACCCAGTACTTC. This gives the protein CASTPRLAGAQETQYF.

The chain employs TRBV4-3 and TRBJ2-7; no clear D gene. V lost 6 bases and J 0 bases, leaving 15 bases between the germline ends. This CDR3 contains 15 residues. CDR1 is LGHNA, CDR2 YSLEER, per germline. The chain's CDR3 is CASSPSLGVSYEQYV. The CDR3 DNA is TGCGCCAGCAGTCCTTCCTTGGGCGTCTCCTACGAGCAGTACGTC.

This clonotype occurred a few times. V gene TRBV19 combines with J gene TRBJ1-1; D call uncertain. The V and J ends lost 3 bases and 5 bases respectively, with 16 bases between them. Germline V gene sequence: CDR1 LNHDA, CDR2 SQIVND (reference sequence). CDR3 length equals 15 residues. The CDR3 protein is CASSMASTGGTEAFF. As DNA, the CDR3 is TGTGCCAGTAGTATGGCTTCCACCGGAGGGACTGAAGCTTTCTTT.

The chain carries TRBV3-1 and TRBJ1-3; the match to TRBD1 covers 7 bases. The ends lost 0 bases at V and 4 bases at J; junction bases unmatched: 9. The CDR3 is 17 residues long. Germline V lookup: CDR1 LGHDT, CDR2 YNNKEL (reference sequence). CDR3 bases: TGTGCCAGCAGCCAAGACTTTTCAGGGGGTCCAGGAAACACCATATATTTT. This codes for CASSQDFSGGPGNTIYF.

The table lists this clonotype with many counts. The chain links TRBV2 to TRBJ2-5; D possibly uses TRBD1 or TRBD2 (5 bases each). With 6 bases removed from V and 3 bases from J, the gap between germline ends came to 11 bases. The CDR3 totals 13 residues. CDR1 SNHLY and CDR2 FYNNEI come from the germline V gene. The CDR3 reads CASRTGTEETQYF. In nucleotides, the CDR3 is TGTGCCAGCAGAACCGGGACCGAAGAGACCCAGTACTTC. The full variable domain, completed using reference TRBV2 and TRBJ2-5, is EPEVTQTPSHQVTQMGQEVILRCVPISNHLYFYWYRQILGQKVEFLVSFYNNEISEKSEIFDDQFSVERPDGSNFTLKIRSTKLEDSAMYFCASRTGTEETQYFGPGTRLLVL.

The chain couples TRBV5-5 to TRBJ1-5; 9 bases align to TRBD1. CDR3 length: 15 amino acids. J lost 4 bases, V lost 3 bases, and 5 bases had no gene match. CDR1 and CDR2 (germline): SGHKS, YYEKEE (reference sequence). CDR3 protein: CASSYGQGLNQPQHF. In nucleotides, the CDR3 is TGTGCCAGCAGCTACGGACAGGGGTTAAATCAGCCCCAGCATTTT.

The chain's CDR3 is CASTPRGAQETQYF. For the CDR3, the DNA is TGTGCCAGCACTCCGCGGGGGGCACAAGAGACCCAGTACTTC. The chain recombines TRBV3-1 with TRBJ2-5, with 8 bases matching TRBD2. Germline V gene lookup returns CDR1 LGHDT and CDR2 YNNKEL (reference sequence). This CDR3 is built from 14 residues. V lost 7 bases, J lost 2 bases, and 6 bases stayed unmatched.

This clonotype has more than one count but fewer than ten. The rearrangement uses TRBV11-3 and TRBJ2-2; a possible D gene is TRBD2 (5 bases). Trimming took 1 base from V and 3 from J, leaving 9 bases between them. Germline CDR1 reads SGHNT; CDR2 reads YENEEA. CDR3 length equals 15 residues. CDR3 amino acids: CASSLVWGDTGELFF. CDR3 coding DNA: TGTGCCAGCAGCTTAGTTTGGGGAGACACCGGGGAGCTGTTTTTT.

The chain couples TRBV5-1 to TRBJ2-1; a possible D gene is TRBD2 (5 bases). V was shortened by 4 bases and J by 4 bases, with 15 bases between the two germline ends. CDR1 is SGHRS, CDR2 YFSETQ, per germline. This CDR3 has 15 residues. CDR3 nucleotides: TGCGCCAGCAGCCGGGATGGGGAAGCTTACAATGAGCAGTTCTTC. The encoded protein is CASSRDGEAYNEQFF.

This clonotype was seen a few times. The genes are TRBV29-1 and TRBJ2-4; TRBD2 is a possible D gene (6 bases). Germline V gene sequence: CDR1 SQVTM, CDR2 ANQGSEA. V dropped 7 bases and J dropped 8 bases, with 12 bases sitting between them. CDR3 size: 11 residues. The DNA for the CDR3 is TGCAGCGCTTGGTGGGGGGACATTCAGTACTTC. It is translated as CSAWWGDIQYF.

The chain links TRBV5-1 to TRBJ1-4; tentative D call: TRBD1 (5 bases). CDR1 SGHRS and CDR2 YFSETQ come from the germline V gene. The V end was cut by 0 bases, the J end by 3 bases, with 12 bases between. This CDR3 has 16 amino acids. CDR3: CASSLVAGTANEKLFF. The CDR3 nucleotides read TGCGCCAGCAGCTTGGTGGCGGGGACGGCTAATGAAAAACTGTTTTTT.

This clonotype was seen a handful of times. The chain has TRBV5-1 and TRBJ2-1; D is undetermined. V shed 4 bases and J shed 0 bases, with 17 bases lying between them. CDR1 is SGHRS and CDR2 is YFSETQ in the germline V gene. CDR3 length: 17 amino acids. The CDR3 DNA follows: TGCGCCAGCAGCCTCGGCGCTTTGCGTAGCTCCTACAATGAGCAGTTCTTC. Its protein product is CASSLGALRSSYNEQFF.

This clonotype was seen a few times. The rearrangement links TRBV27 to TRBJ1-5, with D hard to call. The CDR3 covers 15 residues. Germline-derived CDR1 and CDR2 are MNHEY and SMNVEV (reference sequence). Between the trimmed V and J ends, which lost 0 bases and 1 base, there was a span of 7 bases. The CDR3 protein is CASSLSPRSNQPQHF. CDR3 in DNA: TGTGCCAGCAGTTTATCCCCACGGAGCAATCAGCCCCAGCATTTT.

This clonotype showed up just a few times. J is TRBJ1-5 and V is TRBV6-1; D is perhaps TRBD1 (5 bases). CDR3 length equals 15 residues. V lost 7 bases and J lost 1, with 14 bases in between. The germline gives CDR1 MNHNS, CDR2 SASEGT. The CDR3 DNA follows: TGTGCCAGCATCCAGGGCAGGTTGAGCAATCAGCCCCAGCATTTT. This translates into CASIQGRLSNQPQHF.

The genes are TRBV10-3 and TRBJ1-1; D is undetermined. The CDR3 extends over 15 amino acids. From germline, CDR1 is ENHRY and CDR2 SYGVKD. Trimming pared 3 bases from V and 1 base from J, leaving 12 bases between. As DNA, the CDR3 is TGTGCCATCAGTGACATCCCGGAACCGAACACTGAAGCTTTCTTT. Amino acid sequence: CAISDIPEPNTEAFF.

This chain joins TRBV27 and TRBJ2-1; 7 positions agree with TRBD1. CDR3 length: 14 residues. Germline V gives CDR1 MNHEY, CDR2 SMNVEV (reference sequence). J gave up 8 bases and V 6 bases, and 10 bases lay outside the gene matches. The CDR3 region is CASSGGQVVDEQFF. For the CDR3, the DNA is TGTGCCAGCAGCGGCGGACAGGTAGTCGATGAGCAGTTCTTC.

The chain links TRBV27 to TRBJ2-1; no reliable D call. Trimming left V 5 bases short and J 7 bases short, with 15 bases between. Looked up from germline, CDR1 is MNHEY and CDR2 is SMNVEV (reference sequence). CDR3 size: 14 residues. The CDR3: CASSATTSRNEQFF. Here the CDR3 DNA reads TGTGCCAGCAGTGCGACGACCTCGCGGAATGAGCAGTTCTTC.

The gene calls are TRBV20-1 and TRBJ2-3; D not resolved. V dropped 2 bases and J dropped 0 bases, with 3 bases sitting between them. CDR3 length equals 12 residues. Germline assignment: CDR1 DFQATT and CDR2 SNEGSKA (reference sequence). The CDR3 nucleotides are TGCAGTGCTAGAAGAAGCACAGATACGCAGTATTTT. Amino acids: CSARRSTDTQYF.

The chain carries TRBV6-6 and TRBJ2-2; a weak D match, TRBD1 (5 bases). This CDR3 has 15 amino acids. Trimming stripped 6 bases from V and 0 bases from J, with 11 bases between. CDR1 is MNHNY and CDR2 is SVGAGI in the germline V gene (reference sequence). The CDR3 sequence: CASSPSTANTGELFF. The CDR3 DNA follows: TGTGCCAGCAGCCCATCGACAGCGAACACCGGGGAGCTGTTTTTT.